These T cell receptor beta chains were read from a single sample in a study of Graves' ophthalmopathy and Graves' hyperthyroidism. TCRdb recomputed calls from the multiplex PCR reads with MiXCR, one row per CDR3 protein. There are 600,000 to 650,000 distinct CDR3 sequences in the sample; around a fifth occur only once, and approximately 7% lies in the top ten. Material: peripheral blood. The receptors shown here come from a woman aged 18-29 years with stable Graves' hyperthyroidism. Some clones in this sample may be carry-over from other donors' samples. Each CDR3 is given with its conserved first and last residue. D genes are given only for firm matches. Part of the rows lack a size; the others show once, few, many or a class for expanded clones.

clone_size,d_call,cdr3_length,j_call,v_call,cdr3_nt,cdr3_aa
few,.,15,TRBJ1-1,TRBV28,TGTGCCAGCAGTTTTTGGGGGGTTATAAACACTGAAGCTTTCTTT,CASSFWGVINTEAFF
.,TRBD1,15,TRBJ1-3,TRBV9,TGTGCCAGCAGCGTAAGAACAGGGGACGGAAACACCATATATTTT,CASSVRTGDGNTIYF
many,TRBD1,13,TRBJ2-5,TRBV12-3/TRBV12-4,TGTGCCAGCAGGGGAACAGGGGGAGAGACCCAGTACTTC,CASRGTGGETQYF
many,.,13,TRBJ2-5,TRBV12-3/TRBV12-4,TGTGCCAGCAGTTTAGCGAAGGGGGAGACCCAGTACTTC,CASSLAKGETQYF
many,TRBD1,14,TRBJ2-2,TRBV29-1,TGCAGCGGGGGACAGGGAAGAAACACCGGGGAGCTGTTTTTT,CSGGQGRNTGELFF
many,.,12,TRBJ2-3,TRBV10-3,TGTGCCATCAGTTCCCCTTCAGACACGCAGTATTTT,CAISSPSDTQYF
.,.,14,TRBJ1-2,TRBV12-3/TRBV12-4,TGTGCCAGCAGCAGCGCTAAGGGACACGATGGCTACACCTTC,CASSSAKGHDGYTF
.,.,14,TRBJ2-7,TRBV12-3/TRBV12-4,TGTGCCAGCAGTTTAGCGGGGGGGCTCTACGAGCAGTACTTC,CASSLAGGLYEQYF
many,.,17,TRBJ2-7,TRBV2,TGTGCCAGCAGGGCGGGATCCATAAGGGAAACCTCCTACGAGCAGTACTTC,CASRAGSIRETSYEQYF
many,.,15,TRBJ2-7,TRBV7-8,TGTGCCAGCAGCTGGCGCGAAACTAGCTCCTACGAGCAGTACTTC,CASSWRETSSYEQYF
.,.,14,TRBJ2-2,TRBV6-1,TGTGCCAGCAGAGGCGGGACGAACACCGGGGAGCTGTGTTTT,CASRGGTNTGELCF
.,TRBD2,16,TRBJ2-7,TRBV4-1,TGCGCCAGCAGCCAAAGACTAGCGAGAGCTTCCTACGAGCAGTACTTC,CASSQRLARASYEQYF
many,.,12,TRBJ1-1,TRBV29-1,TGCAGCGTAATTTACCTGAACACTGAAGCTTTCTTT,CSVIYLNTEAFF
few,.,15,TRBJ1-2,TRBV30,TGTGCCGACGGGCTCGCGCAAGGGCTTAACTATGGCTACGCCTTC,CADGLAQGLNYGYAF
few,.,12,TRBJ1-5,TRBV20-1,TGCAGTGCTAAGGGACAAAATCAGCCCCAGCATTTT,CSAKGQNQPQHF
.,.,14,TRBJ2-7,TRBV18,TGTGCCAGCTCACCAAGTTCGGACGCCGGCCAGCAGTACTTC,CASSPSSDAGQQYF
.,.,13,TRBJ1-1,TRBV20-1,TGCAGTGCTAACGGGTTGGCGAACACTGAAGCTTTCTTT,CSANGLANTEAFF
.,.,11,TRBJ1-1,TRBV28,TGTGCCACCGCCACGGGGACTGAAGCTTTCTTT,CATATGTEAFF
many,.,14,TRBJ1-2,TRBV19,TGTGCCAGTAGTCCCCGGACGGTGTTATATGGCTACACCTTC,CASSPRTVLYGYTF
many,.,13,TRBJ1-2,TRBV12-3/TRBV12-4,TGTGCCAGCACCGACAGCGTCAACTATGGCTACACCTTC,CASTDSVNYGYTF
many,.,14,TRBJ2-5,TRBV20-1,TGCAGTGCTAGAGGGTGGCAGGATCAAGAGACCCAGTACTTC,CSARGWQDQETQYF
many,.,13,TRBJ2-5,TRBV15,TGTGCCACCAGCAGAGATGCCCTGGAGACCCAGTACTTC,CATSRDALETQYF
many,TRBD2,15,TRBJ2-5,TRBV6-2/TRBV6-3,TGTGCCAGCAGTTTGGGAGGGGCCCTCCAAGAGACCCAGTACTTC,CASSLGGALQETQYF
many,.,14,TRBJ1-1,TRBV27,TGTGCCAGCAGTTCCTCCATGATGCCCACTGAAGCTTTCTTT,CASSSSMMPTEAFF
many,.,17,TRBJ1-2,TRBV6-2/TRBV6-3,TGTGCCAGCAGTTACTCGTTGGAGGGAGAAGCTAACTATGGCTACACCTTC,CASSYSLEGEANYGYTF
.,TRBD2,14,TRBJ2-7,TRBV12-3/TRBV12-4,TGTGCCAGCAGTTCCGGGACTAGCGTCCACGAGCAGTACTTC,CASSSGTSVHEQYF
many,.,13,TRBJ2-7,TRBV27,TGTGCCAGCAGTTTCCGAGTATCCTACGAGCAGTACTTC,CASSFRVSYEQYF
.,.,14,TRBJ1-1,TRBV20-1,TGCAGTGCTAGATTCCGAGGTGGAGGGGGTGAAGCTTTCTTT,CSARFRGGGGEAFF
many,.,12,TRBJ1-1,TRBV30,TGTGCCTGGGTGGGCCTGAACACTGAAGCTTTCTTT,CAWVGLNTEAFF
many,.,16,TRBJ2-7,TRBV6-1,TGTGCCAGCAGTGAAGCGGTGGGCTCGTTCTCCTACGAGCAGTACTTC,CASSEAVGSFSYEQYF
.,TRBD1,15,TRBJ1-5,TRBV27,TGTGCCAGCAGTCGTCAGGGGGGGTTCGGTCAGCCCCAGCATTTT,CASSRQGGFGQPQHF
few,.,13,TRBJ2-7,TRBV30,TGTGCCTGGCGCTCTCAATACTCCTACGAGCAGTACTTC,CAWRSQYSYEQYF
many,TRBD1,15,TRBJ2-5,TRBV24-1,TGTGCCACCAGTGATAGGGCAGGGGGAGTGGAGACCCAGTACTTC,CATSDRAGGVETQYF
.,TRBD2,20,TRBJ2-2,TRBV20-1,TGCAGTGCTAGAGTGTCCCTACTAGCGGGAGCCACCGAGGGCACCGGGGAGCTGTTTTTT,CSARVSLLAGATEGTGELFF
many,.,14,TRBJ2-5,TRBV20-1,TGCAGTGCTAGAGGGGTGGCGGGAAGTGAGACCCAGTACTTC,CSARGVAGSETQYF
.,.,14,TRBJ2-4,TRBV20-1,TGCAGTGCTAGTTCGATCCACGGCAAAAACATTCAGTACTTC,CSASSIHGKNIQYF
many,TRBD1,15,TRBJ2-5,TRBV24-1,TGTGCCACCAGTGATCCTCAGGGGGCTGGTGAGACCCAGTACTTC,CATSDPQGAGETQYF
.,.,14,TRBJ2-2,TRBV19,TGTGCCAGTCGGCGCGGGGTGAACACCGGGGAGCTGTTTTTT,CASRRGVNTGELFF
many,TRBD1,16,TRBJ1-1,TRBV6-2/TRBV6-3,TGTGCCAGCAGGCCGGTATTGGGACAGGCAATCACTGAAGCTTTCTTT,CASRPVLGQAITEAFF
.,.,16,TRBJ1-1,TRBV9,TGTGCCAGCAGCGTACCCCTAGGGTCTGGGGCGAGTGAAGCTTTCTTT,CASSVPLGSGASEAFF